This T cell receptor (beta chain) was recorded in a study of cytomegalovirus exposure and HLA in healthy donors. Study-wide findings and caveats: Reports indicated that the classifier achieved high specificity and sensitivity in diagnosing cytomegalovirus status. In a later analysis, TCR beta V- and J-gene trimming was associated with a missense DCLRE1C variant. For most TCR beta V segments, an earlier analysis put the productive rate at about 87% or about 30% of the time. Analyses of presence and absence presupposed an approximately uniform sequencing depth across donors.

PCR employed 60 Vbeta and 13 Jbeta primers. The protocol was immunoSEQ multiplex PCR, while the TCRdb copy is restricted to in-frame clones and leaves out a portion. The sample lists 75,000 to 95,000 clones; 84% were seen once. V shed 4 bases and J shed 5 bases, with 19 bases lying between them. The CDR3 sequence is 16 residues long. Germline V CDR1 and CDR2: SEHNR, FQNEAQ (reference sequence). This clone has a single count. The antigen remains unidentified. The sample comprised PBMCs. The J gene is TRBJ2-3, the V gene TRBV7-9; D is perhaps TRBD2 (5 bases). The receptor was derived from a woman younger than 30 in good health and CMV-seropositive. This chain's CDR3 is CASSSPVMRVLDTQYF. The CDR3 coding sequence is TGTGCCAGCAGCTCTCCGGTCATGCGGGTGCTAGATACGCAGTATTTT.